This TCR beta chain was profiled in a study of T cell repertoires in cytomegalovirus infection. The sample holds many counts of this clonotype. Its antigen is currently unknown. V lost 5 bases and J 7 bases, leaving 8 bases between the germline ends. The CDR3 has 12 amino acids. Study outcomes and limitations: There were HLA-C-restricted CMV-specific TCR beta clonotypes dominating the ex vivo response.

MiXCR was run by TCRdb on the reads, yielding one entry per CDR3 protein. The data hold about 360,000 distinct CDR3 sequences, with roughly 18% observed a single time. The chain couples TRBV12-3 or TRBV12-4 to TRBJ2-2; the D gene is possibly TRBD1 (5 bases). This TCR was sampled from a human donor in good health (CMV status not recorded). Some clones in this sample may be carry-over from other donors' samples. Sequenced sample: PBMCs. The CDR3 DNA reads as TGTGCCAGCAGTCCGGACAACGGGGAGCTGTTTTTT. Amino acids: CASSPDNGELFF.